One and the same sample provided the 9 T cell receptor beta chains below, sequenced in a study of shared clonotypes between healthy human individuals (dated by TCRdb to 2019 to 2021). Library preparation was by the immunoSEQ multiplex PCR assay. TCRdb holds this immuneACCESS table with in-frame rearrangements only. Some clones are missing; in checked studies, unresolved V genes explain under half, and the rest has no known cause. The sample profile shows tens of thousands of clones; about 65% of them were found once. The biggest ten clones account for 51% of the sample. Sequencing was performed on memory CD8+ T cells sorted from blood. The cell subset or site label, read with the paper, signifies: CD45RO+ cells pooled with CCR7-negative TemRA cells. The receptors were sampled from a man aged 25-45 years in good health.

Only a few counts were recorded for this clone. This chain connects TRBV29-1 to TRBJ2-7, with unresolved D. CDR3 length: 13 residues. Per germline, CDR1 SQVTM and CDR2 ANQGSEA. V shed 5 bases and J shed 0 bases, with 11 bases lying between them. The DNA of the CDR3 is TGCAGCGTTACAGACACCATCTCCTACGAGCAGTACTTC. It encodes CSVTDTISYEQYF.

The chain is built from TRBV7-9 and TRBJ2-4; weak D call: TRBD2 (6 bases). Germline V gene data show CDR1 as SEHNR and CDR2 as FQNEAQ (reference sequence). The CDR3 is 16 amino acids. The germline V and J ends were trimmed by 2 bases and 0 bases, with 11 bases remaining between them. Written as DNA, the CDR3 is TGTGCCAGCAGCTTAACGGGAGCAAGAGCCAAAAACATTCAGTACTTC. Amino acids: CASSLTGARAKNIQYF.

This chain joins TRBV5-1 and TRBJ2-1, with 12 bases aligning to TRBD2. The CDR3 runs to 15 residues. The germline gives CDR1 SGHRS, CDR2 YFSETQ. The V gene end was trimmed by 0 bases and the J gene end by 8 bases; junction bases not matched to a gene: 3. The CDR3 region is CASSLALAGGYEQFF. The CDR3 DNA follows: TGCGCCAGCAGCTTGGCACTAGCGGGAGGTTATGAGCAGTTCTTC. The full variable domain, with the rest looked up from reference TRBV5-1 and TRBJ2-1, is KAGVTQTPRYLIKTRGQQVTLSCSPISGHRSVSWYQQTPGQGLQFLFEYFSETQRNKGNFPGRFSGRQFSNSRSEMNVSTLELGDSALYLCASSLALAGGYEQFFGPGTRLTVL.

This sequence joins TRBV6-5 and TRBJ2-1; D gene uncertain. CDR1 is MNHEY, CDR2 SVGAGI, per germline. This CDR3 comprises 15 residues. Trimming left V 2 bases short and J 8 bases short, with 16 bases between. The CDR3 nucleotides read TGTGCCAGCAGTTACCCCCCAGGCACCGTCGATGAGCAGTTCTTC. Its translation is CASSYPPGTVDEQFF.

CDR3 bases: TGTGCCATTCGACAACCCTCTGGAAACACCATATATTTT. Residues: CAIRQPSGNTIYF. This chain connects TRBV10-3 to TRBJ1-3; D gene ambiguous. Looked up from germline, CDR1 is ENHRY and CDR2 is SYGVKD. Between the trimmed V and J ends, which lost 9 bases and 0 bases, there was a span of 9 bases. This CDR3 is 13 amino acids long.

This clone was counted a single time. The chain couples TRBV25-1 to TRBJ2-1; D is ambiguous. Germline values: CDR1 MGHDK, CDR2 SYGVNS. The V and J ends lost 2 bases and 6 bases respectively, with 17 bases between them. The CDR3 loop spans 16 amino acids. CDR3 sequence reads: CASSEGVGISGNEQFF. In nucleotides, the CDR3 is TGTGCCAGCAGTGAAGGTGTGGGGATTTCAGGCAATGAGCAGTTCTTC.

The CDR3 region is CASSLVWGGGETQYF. The CDR3 bases are TGCGCCAGCAGCTTGGTATGGGGGGGAGGCGAGACCCAGTACTTC. The chain is built from TRBV5-1 and TRBJ2-5, with 7 positions matching TRBD2. The J segment lost 5 bases and the V segment lost 0 bases, leaving 7 bases of the junction unmatched. Germline V gene data show CDR1 as SGHRS and CDR2 as YFSETQ. This CDR3 contains 15 residues.

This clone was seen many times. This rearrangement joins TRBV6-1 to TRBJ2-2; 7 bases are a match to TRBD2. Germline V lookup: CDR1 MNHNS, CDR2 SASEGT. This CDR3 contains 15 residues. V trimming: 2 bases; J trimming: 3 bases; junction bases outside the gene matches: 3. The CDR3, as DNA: TGTGCCAGCAGTGAAAGCGCGGGAGACACCGGGGAGCTGTTTTTT. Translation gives CASSESAGDTGELFF.

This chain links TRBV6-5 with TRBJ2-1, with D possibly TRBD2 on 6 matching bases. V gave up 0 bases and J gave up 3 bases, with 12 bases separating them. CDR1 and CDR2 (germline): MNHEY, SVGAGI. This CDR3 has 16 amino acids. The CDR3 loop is CASSYSSTSFYNEQFF. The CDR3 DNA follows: TGTGCCAGCAGTTACTCGAGTACTAGCTTCTACAATGAGCAGTTCTTC.